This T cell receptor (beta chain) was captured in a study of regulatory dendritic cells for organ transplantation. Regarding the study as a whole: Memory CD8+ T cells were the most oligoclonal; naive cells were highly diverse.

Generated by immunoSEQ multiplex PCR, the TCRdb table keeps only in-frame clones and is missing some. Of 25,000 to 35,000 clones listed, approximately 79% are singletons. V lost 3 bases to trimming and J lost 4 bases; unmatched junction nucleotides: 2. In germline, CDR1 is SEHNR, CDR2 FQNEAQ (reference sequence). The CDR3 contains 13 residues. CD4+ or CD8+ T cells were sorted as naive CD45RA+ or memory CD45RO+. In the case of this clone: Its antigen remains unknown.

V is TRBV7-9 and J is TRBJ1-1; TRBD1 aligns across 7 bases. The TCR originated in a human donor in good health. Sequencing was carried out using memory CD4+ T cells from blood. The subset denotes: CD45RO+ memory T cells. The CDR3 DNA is TGTGCCAGCAGCTTGGGACAGTCCACTGAAGCTTTCTTT. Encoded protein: CASSLGQSTEAFF.